What follows is one TCR beta chain and its context. Its antigen is unidentified. This record belongs to a study of response to subunit inactivated influenza vaccine. Study-level points and caveats: It was suggested by the authors that few new T cells are recruited by each seasonal influenza vaccination.

TCRdb recomputed calls from the RT-PCR reads with MiXCR, one row per CDR3 protein. Of about half a million distinct CDR3 sequences listed, 9.5% to 13% were seen once; the top ten hold approximately 12%. The CDR3 has 14 amino acids. CDR1 and CDR2 from the germline V gene are DFQATT and SNEGSKA (reference sequence). J lost 5 bases, V lost 5 bases, and 6 bases had no gene match. The starting material was PBMCs from blood, obtained about 40 days after vaccination. The chain combines TRBV20-1 with TRBJ2-1, with 10 bases identical to TRBD2. The source of this sequence is a man in his fifties who received an inactivated influenza vaccine. The CDR3 reads CSASRTSGDNEQFF. The CDR3 DNA sequence: TGCAGTGCTTCCAGGACTAGCGGTGACAATGAGCAGTTCTTC.